This TCR beta chain stems from a study of CD8 T cells in acute hepatitis C reinfection. The CDR3 length is 17 residues. Trimming stripped 0 bases from V and 5 bases from J, with 20 bases between. CDR1 LGHNA and CDR2 YNFKEQ come from the germline V gene. Study findings and constraints: No group differed significantly in the high NS3-1073 repertoire diversity. All groups preferentially used TRBV04 and TRBV06, which was not due to overrepresentation in the naive pool.

Profiling relied on immunoSEQ multiplex PCR, and the TCRdb table lists in-frame clones only, not all of them. This table holds 1,000 to 1,200 clones, roughly 60% found once. Time point noted: at least 347 days after estimated infection, following spontaneous clearance. The hepatitis C virus-specific receptor repertoire was characterized directly ex vivo, with no prior expansion in culture. The sequencing here drew on HCV NS3-1073 tetramer-sorted CD8+ T cells from PBMCs, taken at follow-up. The V and J genes are TRBV4-2 and TRBJ2-7; no clear D gene. This receptor was identified in a man in his forties or fifties who spontaneously cleared hepatitis C infection. CDR3 DNA: TGTGCCAGCAGCCAAGATAGTTTTAGCCCCCAGGTGGACGAGCAGTACTTC. Protein: CASSQDSFSPQVDEQYF.